These 11 T cell receptor beta chains share one sample of origin, sequenced in a study of blood T cell repertoires in COVID-19. Generated by immunoSEQ multiplex PCR, the TCRdb table keeps only in-frame clones and is missing some. Here the sample spans some 62,000 clones, about 88% being singletons. The sequenced material came from peripheral blood. The receptors here all came from a human donor in a cohort sampled during active COVID-19.

The chain uses TRBV19 and TRBJ2-2, with 9 bases matching TRBD1. Unmatched junction bases numbered 4, after V lost 7 bases and J lost 4 bases. Germline V CDR1 and CDR2: LNHDA, SQIVND (reference sequence). The length of the CDR3 is 14 residues. This CDR3 reads CASKGQGFTGELFF. CDR3 coding DNA: TGTGCCAGTAAGGGACAGGGATTCACCGGGGAGCTGTTTTTT.

The chain employs TRBV19 and TRBJ2-7, with TRBD1 matching over 12 bases. The germline gives CDR1 LNHDA, CDR2 SQIVND (reference sequence). CDR3 length: 15 amino acids. The V and J ends lost 4 bases and 6 bases, in that order; junction bases with no gene match: 7. CDR3 DNA sequence: TGTGCCAGTAGTACCGGGGGGACAGGGGGCGTCGAGCAGTACTTC. Protein sequence: CASSTGGTGGVEQYF.

The rearrangement joins TRBV28 to TRBJ2-2; tentative D call: TRBD1 (5 bases). Trimming pared 2 bases from V and 3 bases from J, leaving 10 bases between. Germline V gene data show CDR1 as MDHEN and CDR2 as SYDVKM. This CDR3 contains 15 residues. The CDR3 spells CASSLNRLDTGELFF. The CDR3 DNA reads TGTGCCAGCAGTTTAAACAGGTTGGACACCGGGGAGCTGTTTTTT.

The rearrangement uses TRBV14 and TRBJ1-3, with D possibly TRBD1 on 6 matching bases. The CDR3 spans 15 residues. The V gene's germline CDR1 is SGHDN and CDR2 FVKESK. Trimming pared 4 bases from V and 0 bases from J, leaving 10 bases between. The CDR3 DNA is TGTGCCAGCAGCCGGACAGTACACTCTGGAAACACCATATATTTT. This translates into CASSRTVHSGNTIYF.

A word on this clone: At the DNA level, this CDR3 is encoded by other sequences in the same sample as well. The rearrangement uses TRBV18 and TRBJ2-5; perhaps TRBD2 as D (6 bases). This CDR3 is built from 13 residues. Trimming left V 2 bases short and J 2 bases short, with 6 bases between. Per germline, CDR1 KGHSH and CDR2 LQKENI. CDR3 DNA: TGTGCCAGCTCACCAGGACTACAAGAGACCCAGTACTTC. This sequence encodes CASSPGLQETQYF.

The chain has TRBV18 and TRBJ2-3, with D maybe TRBD1 (6 bases). The CDR3 is 16 residues long. Germline CDR1 reads KGHSH; CDR2 reads LQKENI. V was pared by 4 bases and J by 0 bases, with 14 bases between. The CDR3 DNA follows: TGTGCCAGCTCACGCTCAGGGGCGCGGAGCACAGATACGCAGTATTTT. Encoded protein: CASSRSGARSTDTQYF.

The chain links TRBV28 to TRBJ2-4; 7 nucleotides line up with TRBD2. The CDR3 extends over 15 amino acids. The germline V gene encodes CDR1 MDHEN and CDR2 SYDVKM. The V and J ends lost 5 bases and 0 bases, in that order; junction bases with no gene match: 4. The CDR3 loop is CASSSGKLAKNIQYF. The CDR3 DNA follows: TGTGCCAGCAGTAGCGGGAAATTAGCCAAAAACATTCAGTACTTC.

This clone was recorded a few times. The rearrangement uses TRBV7-8 and TRBJ2-1, with D maybe TRBD2 (5 bases). The germline V gene has CDR1 SGHVS and CDR2 FQNEAQ. V was shortened by 6 bases and J by 8 bases, with 23 bases between the two germline ends. This CDR3 comprises 16 residues. CDR3 bases: TGTGCCAGCAGTCGATGGGTAGGGAGTCAGTTCGATGAGCAGTTCTTC. Its protein product is CASSRWVGSQFDEQFF.

The chain has TRBV30 and TRBJ1-4; no clear D gene. The germline gives CDR1 GTSNPN, CDR2 SVGIG (reference sequence). This CDR3 is 15 amino acids long. The V and J ends lost 0 bases and 8 bases respectively, with 16 bases between them. The CDR3 DNA is TGTGCCTGGAGTGTACTCGGGTTAGGTACGGAAAAACTGTTTTTT. This sequence encodes CAWSVLGLGTEKLFF.

The V call is TRBV5-1, the J call TRBJ2-3, with D maybe TRBD2 (5 bases). The germline CDR1 and CDR2 sequences are SGHRS and YFSETQ. The CDR3 length is 14 residues. Trimming stripped 3 bases from V and 4 bases from J, with 12 bases between. The chain's CDR3 is CASSSSGSSDTQYF. CDR3 nucleotides: TGCGCCAGCAGCTCCAGCGGCAGTTCAGATACGCAGTATTTT.

The V and J genes are TRBV4-2 and TRBJ2-1, with D perhaps matching TRBD2 (6 bases). The CDR3 spans 16 residues. V was shortened by 3 bases and J by 0 bases, with 12 bases between the two germline ends. CDR1 is LGHNA and CDR2 is YNFKEQ in the germline V gene. The CDR3 region is CASSQGPGDSYNEQFF. The CDR3 region has the DNA TGTGCCAGCAGCCAGGGGCCGGGGGACTCCTACAATGAGCAGTTCTTC.